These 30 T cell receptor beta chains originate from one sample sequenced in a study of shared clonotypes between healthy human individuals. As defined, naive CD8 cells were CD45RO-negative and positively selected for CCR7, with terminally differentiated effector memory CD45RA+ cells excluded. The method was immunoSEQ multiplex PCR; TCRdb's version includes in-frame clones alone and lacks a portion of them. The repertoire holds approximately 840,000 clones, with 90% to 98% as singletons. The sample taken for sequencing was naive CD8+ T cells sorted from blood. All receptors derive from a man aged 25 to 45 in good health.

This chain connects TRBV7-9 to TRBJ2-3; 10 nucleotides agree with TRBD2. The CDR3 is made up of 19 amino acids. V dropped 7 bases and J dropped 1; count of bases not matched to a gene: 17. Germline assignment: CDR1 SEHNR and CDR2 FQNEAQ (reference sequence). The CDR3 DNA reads TGTGCCAGCACCCCAATTATGGCTAGCGGGAGTCAGGGCACAGATACGCAGTATTTT. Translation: CASTPIMASGSQGTDTQYF.

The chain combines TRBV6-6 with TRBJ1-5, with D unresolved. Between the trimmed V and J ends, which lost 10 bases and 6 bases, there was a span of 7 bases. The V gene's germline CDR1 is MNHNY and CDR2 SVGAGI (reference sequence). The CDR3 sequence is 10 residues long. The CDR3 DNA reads TGTGCCACTTTCCCTCAGCCCCAGCATTTT. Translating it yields CATFPQPQHF.

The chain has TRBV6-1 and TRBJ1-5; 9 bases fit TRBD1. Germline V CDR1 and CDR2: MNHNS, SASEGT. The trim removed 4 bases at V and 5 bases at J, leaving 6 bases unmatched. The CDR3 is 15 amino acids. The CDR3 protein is CASSATGQGYQPQHF. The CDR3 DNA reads TGTGCCAGCAGTGCTACGGGACAGGGTTATCAGCCCCAGCATTTT.

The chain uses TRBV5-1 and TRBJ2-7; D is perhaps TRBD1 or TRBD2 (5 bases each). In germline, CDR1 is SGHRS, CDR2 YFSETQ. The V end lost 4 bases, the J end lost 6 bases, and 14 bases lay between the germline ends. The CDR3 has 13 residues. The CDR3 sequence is CASSPSTGGEQYF. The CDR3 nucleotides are TGCGCCAGCAGCCCATCTACAGGAGGCGAGCAGTACTTC.

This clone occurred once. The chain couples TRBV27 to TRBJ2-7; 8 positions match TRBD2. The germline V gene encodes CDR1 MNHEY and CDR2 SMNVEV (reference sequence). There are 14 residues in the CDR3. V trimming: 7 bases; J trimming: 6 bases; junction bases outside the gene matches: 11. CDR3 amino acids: CASKTSGSFPEQYF. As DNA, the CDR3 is TGTGCCAGCAAAACGAGCGGGAGCTTTCCCGAGCAGTACTTC.

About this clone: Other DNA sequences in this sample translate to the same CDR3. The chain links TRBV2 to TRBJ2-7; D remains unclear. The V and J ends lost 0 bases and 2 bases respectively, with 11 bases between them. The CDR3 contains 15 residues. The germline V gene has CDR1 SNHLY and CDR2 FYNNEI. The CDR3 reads CASSEAWTGTYEQYF. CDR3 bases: TGTGCCAGCAGTGAAGCTTGGACGGGCACCTACGAGCAGTACTTC.

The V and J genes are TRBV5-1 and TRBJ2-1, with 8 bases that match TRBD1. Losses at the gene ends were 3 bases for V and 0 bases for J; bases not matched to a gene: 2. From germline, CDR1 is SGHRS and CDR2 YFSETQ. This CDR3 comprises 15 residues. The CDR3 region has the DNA TGCGCCAGCAGCTCAGGACAGGGCTCCTACAATGAGCAGTTCTTC. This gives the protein CASSSGQGSYNEQFF. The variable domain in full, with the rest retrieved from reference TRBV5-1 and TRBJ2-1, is KAGVTQTPRYLIKTRGQQVTLSCSPISGHRSVSWYQQTPGQGLQFLFEYFSETQRNKGNFPGRFSGRQFSNSRSEMNVSTLELGDSALYLCASSSGQGSYNEQFFGPGTRLTVL.

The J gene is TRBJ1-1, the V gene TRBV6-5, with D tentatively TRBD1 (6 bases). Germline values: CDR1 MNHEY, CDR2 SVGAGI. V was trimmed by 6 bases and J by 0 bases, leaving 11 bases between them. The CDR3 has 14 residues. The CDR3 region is CASSLQGMNTEAFF. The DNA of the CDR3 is TGTGCCAGCAGCCTACAGGGCATGAACACTGAAGCTTTCTTT.

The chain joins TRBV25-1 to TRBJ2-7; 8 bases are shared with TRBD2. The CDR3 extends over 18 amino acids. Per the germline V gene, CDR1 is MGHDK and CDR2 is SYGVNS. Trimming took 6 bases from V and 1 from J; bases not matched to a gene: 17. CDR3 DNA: TGTGCCAGCAGCACGACCCTAGCGAAGAGCGGGAGATCCTACGAGCAGTACTTC. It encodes CASSTTLAKSGRSYEQYF.

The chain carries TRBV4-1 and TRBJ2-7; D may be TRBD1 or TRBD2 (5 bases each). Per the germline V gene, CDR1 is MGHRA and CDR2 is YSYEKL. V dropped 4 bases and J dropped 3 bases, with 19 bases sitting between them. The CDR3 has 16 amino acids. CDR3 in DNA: TGCGCCAGCAGCCGCATCCGAGGGCAGGGTGACTACGAGCAGTACTTC. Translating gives CASSRIRGQGDYEQYF.

The CDR3, as DNA: TGCAGCGTTGATACTAGCGGGAGCAGCCACGAGCAGTACTTC. It translates to CSVDTSGSSHEQYF. The chain employs TRBV29-1 and TRBJ2-7, with 11 positions matching TRBD2. Germline assignment: CDR1 SQVTM and CDR2 ANQGSEA. This CDR3 has 14 amino acids. V lost 3 bases to trimming and J lost 5 bases; unmatched junction nucleotides: 6.

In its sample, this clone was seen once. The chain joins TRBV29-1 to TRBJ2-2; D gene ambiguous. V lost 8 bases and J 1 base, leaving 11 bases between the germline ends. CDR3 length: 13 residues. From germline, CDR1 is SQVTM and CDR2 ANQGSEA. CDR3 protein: CSTDQENTGELFF. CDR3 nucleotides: TGCAGCACAGATCAGGAGAACACCGGGGAGCTGTTTTTT.

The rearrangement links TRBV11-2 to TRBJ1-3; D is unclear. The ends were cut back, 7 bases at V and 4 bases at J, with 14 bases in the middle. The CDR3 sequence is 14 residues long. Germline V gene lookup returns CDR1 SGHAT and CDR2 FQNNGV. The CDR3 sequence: CASNTYSLGNTIYF. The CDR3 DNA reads TGTGCCAGCAACACCTACTCTTTGGGAAACACCATATATTTT.

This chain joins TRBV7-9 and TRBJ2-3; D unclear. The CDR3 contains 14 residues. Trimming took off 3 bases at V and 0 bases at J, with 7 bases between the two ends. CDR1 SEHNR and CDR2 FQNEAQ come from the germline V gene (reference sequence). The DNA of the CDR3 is TGTGCCAGCAGCTTTCTAGACAGCACAGATACGCAGTATTTT. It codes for CASSFLDSTDTQYF.

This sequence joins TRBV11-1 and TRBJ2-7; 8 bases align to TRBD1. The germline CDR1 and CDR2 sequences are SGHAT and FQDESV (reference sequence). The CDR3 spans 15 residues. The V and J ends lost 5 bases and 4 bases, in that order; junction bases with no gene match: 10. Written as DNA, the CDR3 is TGTGCCAGCAGCGTGGACAGGGCAGGTGCGTACGAGCAGTACTTC. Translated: CASSVDRAGAYEQYF.

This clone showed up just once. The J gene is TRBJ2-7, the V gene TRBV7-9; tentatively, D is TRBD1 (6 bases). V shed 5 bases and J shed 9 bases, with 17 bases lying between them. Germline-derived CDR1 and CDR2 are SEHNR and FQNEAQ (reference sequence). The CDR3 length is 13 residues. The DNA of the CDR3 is TGTGCCAGCAGCCAGACAGGTCTACCGGCGCAGTACTTC. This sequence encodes CASSQTGLPAQYF.

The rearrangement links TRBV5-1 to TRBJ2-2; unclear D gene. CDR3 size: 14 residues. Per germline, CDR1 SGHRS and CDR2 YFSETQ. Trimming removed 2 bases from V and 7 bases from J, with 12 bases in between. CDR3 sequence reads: CASSFINFGGELFF. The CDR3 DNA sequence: TGCGCCAGCAGCTTTATTAATTTTGGCGGGGAGCTGTTTTTT.

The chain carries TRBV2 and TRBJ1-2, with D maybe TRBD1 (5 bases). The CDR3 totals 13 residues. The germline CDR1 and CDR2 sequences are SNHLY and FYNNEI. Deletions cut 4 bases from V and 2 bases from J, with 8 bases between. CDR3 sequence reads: CASSGQFNYGYTF. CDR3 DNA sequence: TGTGCCAGCAGTGGACAGTTCAACTATGGCTACACCTTC.

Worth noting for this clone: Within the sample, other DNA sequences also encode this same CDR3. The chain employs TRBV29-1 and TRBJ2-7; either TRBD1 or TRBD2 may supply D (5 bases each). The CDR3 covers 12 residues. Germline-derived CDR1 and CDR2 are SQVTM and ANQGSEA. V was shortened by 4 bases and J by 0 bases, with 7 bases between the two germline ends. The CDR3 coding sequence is TGCAGCGTTGGGGACGACTCCTACGAGCAGTACTTC. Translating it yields CSVGDDSYEQYF.

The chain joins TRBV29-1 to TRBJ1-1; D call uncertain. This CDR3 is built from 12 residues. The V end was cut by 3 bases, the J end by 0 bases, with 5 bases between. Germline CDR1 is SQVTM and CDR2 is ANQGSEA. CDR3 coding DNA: TGCAGCGTTGATCTGTTGAACACTGAAGCTTTCTTT. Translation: CSVDLLNTEAFF.

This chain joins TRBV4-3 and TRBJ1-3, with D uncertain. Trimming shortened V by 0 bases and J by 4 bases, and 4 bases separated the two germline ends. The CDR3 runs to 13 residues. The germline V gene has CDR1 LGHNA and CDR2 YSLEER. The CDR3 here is CASSQDIGNTIYF. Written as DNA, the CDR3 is TGCGCCAGCAGCCAAGATATAGGAAACACCATATATTTT.

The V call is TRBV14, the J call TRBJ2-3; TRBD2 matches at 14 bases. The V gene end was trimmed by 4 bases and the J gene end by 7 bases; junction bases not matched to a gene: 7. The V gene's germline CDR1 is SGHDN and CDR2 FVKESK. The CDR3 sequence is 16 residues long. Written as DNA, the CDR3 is TGTGCCAGCAGCCGGGGACTAGCGGGAGCGGGGAATACGCAGTATTTT. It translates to CASSRGLAGAGNTQYF.

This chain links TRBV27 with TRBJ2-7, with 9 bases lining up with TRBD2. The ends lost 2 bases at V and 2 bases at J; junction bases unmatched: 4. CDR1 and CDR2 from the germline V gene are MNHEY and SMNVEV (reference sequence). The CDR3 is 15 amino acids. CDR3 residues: CASSLSLAGPYEQYF. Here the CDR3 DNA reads TGTGCCAGCAGTTTAAGCCTAGCGGGACCCTACGAGCAGTACTTC.

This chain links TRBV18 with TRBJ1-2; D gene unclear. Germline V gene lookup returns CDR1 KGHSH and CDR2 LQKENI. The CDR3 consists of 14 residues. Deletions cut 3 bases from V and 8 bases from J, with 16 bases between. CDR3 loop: CASSPYKESGGYTF. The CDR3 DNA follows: TGTGCCAGCTCACCCTATAAGGAATCGGGAGGCTACACCTTC.

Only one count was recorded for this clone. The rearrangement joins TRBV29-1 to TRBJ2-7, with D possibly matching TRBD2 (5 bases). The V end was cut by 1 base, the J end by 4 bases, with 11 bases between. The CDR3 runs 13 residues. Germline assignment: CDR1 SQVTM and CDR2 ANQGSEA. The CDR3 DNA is TGCAGCGTTGAAGCCCTGGGCGGGTACGAGCAGTACTTC. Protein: CSVEALGGYEQYF.

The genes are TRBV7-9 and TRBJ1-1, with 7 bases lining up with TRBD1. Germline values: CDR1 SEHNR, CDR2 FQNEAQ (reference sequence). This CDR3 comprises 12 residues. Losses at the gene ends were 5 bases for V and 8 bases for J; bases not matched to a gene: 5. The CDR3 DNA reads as TGTGCCAGCAGCAGAGACAGGGTCGAAGCTTTCTTT. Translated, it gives CASSRDRVEAFF.

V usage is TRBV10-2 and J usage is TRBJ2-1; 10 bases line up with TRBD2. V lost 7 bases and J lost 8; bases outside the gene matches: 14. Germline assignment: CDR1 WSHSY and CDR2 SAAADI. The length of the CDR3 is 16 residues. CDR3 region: CASTHSAGLAIHEQFF. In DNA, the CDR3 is TGCGCCAGCACCCATTCGGCGGGACTAGCGATACATGAGCAGTTCTTC.

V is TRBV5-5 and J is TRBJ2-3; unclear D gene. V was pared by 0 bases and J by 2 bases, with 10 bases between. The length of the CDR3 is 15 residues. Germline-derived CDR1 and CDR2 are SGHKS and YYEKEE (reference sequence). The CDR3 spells CASSLVVSPTDTQYF. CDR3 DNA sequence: TGTGCCAGCAGCTTGGTTGTTAGCCCCACAGATACGCAGTATTTT.

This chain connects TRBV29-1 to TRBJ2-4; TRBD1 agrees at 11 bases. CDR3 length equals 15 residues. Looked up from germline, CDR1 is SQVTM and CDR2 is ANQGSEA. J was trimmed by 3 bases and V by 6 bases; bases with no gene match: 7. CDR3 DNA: TGCAGCGTCCCGGACAGGGGGCGTGACAAAAACATTCAGTACTTC. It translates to CSVPDRGRDKNIQYF.

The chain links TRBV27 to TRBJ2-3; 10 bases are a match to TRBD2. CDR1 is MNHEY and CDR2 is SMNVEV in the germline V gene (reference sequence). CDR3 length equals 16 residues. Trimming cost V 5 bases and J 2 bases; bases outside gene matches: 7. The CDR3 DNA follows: TGTGCCAGCAGTGCCCGGACTAGCGGTATCACAGATACGCAGTATTTT. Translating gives CASSARTSGITDTQYF.